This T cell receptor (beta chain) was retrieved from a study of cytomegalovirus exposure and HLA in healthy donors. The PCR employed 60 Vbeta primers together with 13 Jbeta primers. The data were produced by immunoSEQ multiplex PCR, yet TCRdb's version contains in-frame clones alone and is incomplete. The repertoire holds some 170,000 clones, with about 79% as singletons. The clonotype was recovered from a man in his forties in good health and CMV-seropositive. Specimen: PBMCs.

Here the CDR3 DNA reads TGCGCCAGCAGCCAAGAGGAGGGGAGGCTCTTCCCCCTCTACGAGCAGTACTTC. It specifies CASSQEEGRLFPLYEQYF. The rearrangement links TRBV4-1 to TRBJ2-7; D is possibly TRBD2 (6 bases). Trimming stripped 0 bases from V and 3 bases from J, with 21 bases between. Germline lookup yields CDR1 MGHRA and CDR2 YSYEKL. This CDR3 contains 18 residues.